The source of this TCR beta chain is a study of T cells in women clearing cervical HPV infection. Study outcomes and limitations: TRBV6-7 abundance was lower in cases than controls (0.11% versus 0.16%).

The data were produced by immunoSEQ multiplex PCR, yet TCRdb's version contains in-frame clones alone and is incomplete. In total, the table holds about 33,000 clones. As to this clone: The target antigen is unknown. The CDR3 goes on 3 residues after the read ends, and that part is filled in from the germline J gene.

CDR3 size: 14 residues. The J segment lost 6 bases and the V segment lost 6 bases, leaving 7 bases of the junction unmatched. This chain uses TRBV12-3 or TRBV12-4 with TRBJ2-3; 9 nucleotides match TRBD2. The sequence was obtained from a woman between 18 and 70 years old with a cervical HPV16 infection that either progressed to CIN3+ or cleared (not recorded which). Specimen: blood buffy coat. Incomplete CDR3 DNA: TGTGCCAGCAGGGTAGCGGGGGTGTGGGATACG. Translation gives CASRVAGVWDT. The entire CDR3 is CASRVAGVWDTQYF.